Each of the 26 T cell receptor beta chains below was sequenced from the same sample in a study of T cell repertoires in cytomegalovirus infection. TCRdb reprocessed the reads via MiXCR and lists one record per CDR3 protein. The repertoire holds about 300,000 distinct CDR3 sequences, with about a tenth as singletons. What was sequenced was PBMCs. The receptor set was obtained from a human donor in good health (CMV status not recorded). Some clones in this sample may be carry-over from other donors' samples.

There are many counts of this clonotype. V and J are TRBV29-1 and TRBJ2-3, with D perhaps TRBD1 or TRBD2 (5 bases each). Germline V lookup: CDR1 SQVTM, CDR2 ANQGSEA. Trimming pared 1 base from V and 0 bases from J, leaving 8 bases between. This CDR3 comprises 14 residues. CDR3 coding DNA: TGCAGCGTTGAAGGGGGACGGAGCACAGATACGCAGTATTTT. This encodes CSVEGGRSTDTQYF.

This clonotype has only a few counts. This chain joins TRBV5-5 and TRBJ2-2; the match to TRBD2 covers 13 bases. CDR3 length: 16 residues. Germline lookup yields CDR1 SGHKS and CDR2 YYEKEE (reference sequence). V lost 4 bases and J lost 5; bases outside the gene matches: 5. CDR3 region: CASSLLAGGPTGELFF. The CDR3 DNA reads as TGTGCCAGCAGCCTACTAGCGGGGGGGCCAACCGGGGAGCTGTTTTTT. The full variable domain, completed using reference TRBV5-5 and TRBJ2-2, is DAGVTQSPTHLIKTRGQQVTLRCSPISGHKSVSWYQQVLGQGPQFIFQYYEKEERGRGNFPDRFSARQFPNYSSELNVNALLLGDSALYLCASSLLAGGPTGELFFGEGSRLTVL.

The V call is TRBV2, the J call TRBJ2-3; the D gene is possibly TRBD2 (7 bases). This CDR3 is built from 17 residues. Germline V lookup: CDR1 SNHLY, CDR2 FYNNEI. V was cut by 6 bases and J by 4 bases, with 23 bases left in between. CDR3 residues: CASRRIPNGGPSDTQYF. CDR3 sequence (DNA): TGTGCCAGCAGAAGGATCCCTAACGGGGGGCCTTCAGATACGCAGTATTTT. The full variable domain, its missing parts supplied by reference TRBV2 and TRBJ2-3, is EPEVTQTPSHQVTQMGQEVILRCVPISNHLYFYWYRQILGQKVEFLVSFYNNEISEKSEIFDDQFSVERPDGSNFTLKIRSTKLEDSAMYFCASRRIPNGGPSDTQYFGPGTRLTVL.

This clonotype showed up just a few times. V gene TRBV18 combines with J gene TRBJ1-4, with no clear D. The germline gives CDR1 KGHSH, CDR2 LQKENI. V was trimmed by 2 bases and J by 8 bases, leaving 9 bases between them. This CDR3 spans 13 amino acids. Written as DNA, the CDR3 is TGTGCCAGCTCACCAGGGCTGGGGGAAAAACTGTTTTTT. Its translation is CASSPGLGEKLFF.

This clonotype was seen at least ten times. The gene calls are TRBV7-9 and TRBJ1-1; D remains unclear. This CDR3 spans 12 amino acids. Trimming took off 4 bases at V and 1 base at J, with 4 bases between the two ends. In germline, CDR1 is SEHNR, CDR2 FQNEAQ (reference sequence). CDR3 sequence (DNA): TGTGCCAGCAGCTGGGAGAACACTGAAGCTTTCTTT. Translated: CASSWENTEAFF.

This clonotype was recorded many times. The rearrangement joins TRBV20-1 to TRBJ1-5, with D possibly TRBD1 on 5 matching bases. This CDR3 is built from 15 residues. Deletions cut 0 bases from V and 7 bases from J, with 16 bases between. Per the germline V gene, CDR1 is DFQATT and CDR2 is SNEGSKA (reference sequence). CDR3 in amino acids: CSARDPGPSHQPQHF. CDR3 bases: TGCAGTGCTAGAGATCCGGGGCCAAGCCACCAGCCCCAGCATTTT.

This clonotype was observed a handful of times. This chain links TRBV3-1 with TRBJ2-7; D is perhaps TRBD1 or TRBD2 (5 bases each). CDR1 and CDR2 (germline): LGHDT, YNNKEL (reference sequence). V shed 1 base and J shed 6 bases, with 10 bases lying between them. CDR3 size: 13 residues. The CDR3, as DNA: TGTGCCAGCAGCCAAGCACAGAGGGGCGAGCAGTACTTC. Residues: CASSQAQRGEQYF.

The CDR3 bases are TGTGCCACCAGGAGGGAGACCCAGTACTTC. Translating it yields CATRRETQYF. The J gene is TRBJ2-5, the V gene TRBV19; possible D gene TRBD2, 5 bases. Trimming removed 10 bases from V and 5 bases from J, with 8 bases in between. Germline lookup yields CDR1 LNHDA and CDR2 SQIVND (reference sequence). The CDR3 covers 10 residues. Full variable domain (remainder filled in from reference TRBV19 and TRBJ2-5): DGGITQSPKYLFRKEGQNVTLSCEQNLNHDAMYWYRQDPGQGLRLIYYSQIVNDFQKGDIAEGYSVSREKKESFPLTVTSAQKNPTAFYLCATRRETQYFGPGTRLLVL.

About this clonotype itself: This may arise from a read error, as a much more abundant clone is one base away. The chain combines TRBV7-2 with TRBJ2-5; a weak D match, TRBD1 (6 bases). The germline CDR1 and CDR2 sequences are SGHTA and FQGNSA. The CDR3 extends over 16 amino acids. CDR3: CVSSLTGTAAQETQYF. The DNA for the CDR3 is TGTGTCAGCAGCTTGACAGGCACCGCCGCCCAAGAGACCCAGTACTTC.

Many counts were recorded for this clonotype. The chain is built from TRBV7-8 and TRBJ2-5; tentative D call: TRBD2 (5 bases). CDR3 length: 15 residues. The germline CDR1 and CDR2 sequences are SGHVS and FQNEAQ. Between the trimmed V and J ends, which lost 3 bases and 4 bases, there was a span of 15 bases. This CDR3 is CASSFTRTVRETQYF. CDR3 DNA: TGTGCCAGCAGCTTCACTAGAACAGTGAGAGAGACCCAGTACTTC. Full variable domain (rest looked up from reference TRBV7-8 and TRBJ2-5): GAGVSQSPRYKVAKRGQDVALRCDPISGHVSLFWYQQALGQGPEFLTYFQNEAQLDKSGLPSDRFFAERPEGSVSTLKIQRTQQEDSAVYLCASSFTRTVRETQYFGPGTRLLVL.

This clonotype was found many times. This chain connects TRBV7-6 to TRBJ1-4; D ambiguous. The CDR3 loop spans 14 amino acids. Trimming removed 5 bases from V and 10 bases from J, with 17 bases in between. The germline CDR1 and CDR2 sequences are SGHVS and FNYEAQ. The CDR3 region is CASSTDTKDGKLFF. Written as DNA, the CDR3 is TGTGCCAGCAGCACCGACACTAAGGACGGAAAACTGTTTTTT. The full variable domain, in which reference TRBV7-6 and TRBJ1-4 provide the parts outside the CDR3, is GAGVSQSPRYKVTKRGQDVALRCDPISGHVSLYWYRQALGQGPEFLTYFNYEAQQDKSGLPNDRFSAERPEGSISTLTIQRTEQRDSAMYRCASSTDTKDGKLFFGSGTQLSVL.

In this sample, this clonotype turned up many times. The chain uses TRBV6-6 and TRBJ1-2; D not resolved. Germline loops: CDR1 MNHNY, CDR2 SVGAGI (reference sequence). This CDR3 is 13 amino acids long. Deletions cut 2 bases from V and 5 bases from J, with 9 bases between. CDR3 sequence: CASSYGQLYGYTF. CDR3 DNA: TGTGCCAGCAGTTACGGGCAGTTATATGGCTACACCTTC.

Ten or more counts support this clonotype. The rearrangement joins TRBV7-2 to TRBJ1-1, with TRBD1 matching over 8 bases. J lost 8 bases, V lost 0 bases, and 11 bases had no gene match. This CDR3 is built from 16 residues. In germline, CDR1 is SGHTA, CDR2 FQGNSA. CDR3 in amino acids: CASSLALAGGSPEAFF. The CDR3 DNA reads TGTGCCAGCAGCTTAGCGTTGGCAGGGGGCTCCCCCGAAGCTTTCTTT. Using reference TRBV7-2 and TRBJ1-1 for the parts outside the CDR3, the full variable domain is GAGVSQSPSNKVTEKGKDVELRCDPISGHTALYWYRQSLGQGLEFLIYFQGNSAPDKSGLPSDRFSAERTGGSVSTLTIQRTQQEDSAVYLCASSLALAGGSPEAFFGQGTRLTVV.

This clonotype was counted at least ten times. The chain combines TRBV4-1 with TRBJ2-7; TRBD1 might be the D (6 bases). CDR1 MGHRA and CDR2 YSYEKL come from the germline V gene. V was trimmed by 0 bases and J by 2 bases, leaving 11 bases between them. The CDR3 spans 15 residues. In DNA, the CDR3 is TGCGCCAGCAGCCAAGAAATCGACAGGACCTACGAGCAGTACTTC. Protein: CASSQEIDRTYEQYF.

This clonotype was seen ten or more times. The chain's CDR3 is CARNNVDTSTYEQYF. The CDR3 nucleotides read TGTGCCAGGAATAATGTGGACACGTCGACCTACGAGCAGTACTTC. This chain links TRBV14 with TRBJ2-7; D is perhaps TRBD1 (5 bases). This CDR3 spans 15 amino acids. V was cut by 9 bases and J by 2 bases, with 20 bases left in between. CDR1 is SGHDN and CDR2 is FVKESK in the germline V gene.

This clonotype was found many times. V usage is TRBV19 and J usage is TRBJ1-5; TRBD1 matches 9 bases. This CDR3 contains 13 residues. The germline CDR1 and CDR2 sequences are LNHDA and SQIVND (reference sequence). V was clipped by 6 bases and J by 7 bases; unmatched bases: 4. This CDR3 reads CASRPTGGQPQHF. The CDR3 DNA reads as TGTGCCAGTAGACCGACAGGGGGACAGCCCCAGCATTTT.

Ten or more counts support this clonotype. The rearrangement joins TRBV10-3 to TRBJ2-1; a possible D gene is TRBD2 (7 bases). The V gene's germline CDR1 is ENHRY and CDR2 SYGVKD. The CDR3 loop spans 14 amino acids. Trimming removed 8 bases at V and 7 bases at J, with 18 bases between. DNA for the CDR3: TGTGCCATCTCGAACGGGGGCGGGGGAAATGAGCAGTTCTTC. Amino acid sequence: CAISNGGGGNEQFF.

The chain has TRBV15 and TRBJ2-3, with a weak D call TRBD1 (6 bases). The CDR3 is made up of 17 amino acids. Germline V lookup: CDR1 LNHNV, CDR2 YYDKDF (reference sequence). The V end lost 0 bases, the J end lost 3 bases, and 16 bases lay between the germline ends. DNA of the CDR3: TGTGCCACCAGCAGAGATTGGTCAGGGGTAAGGACAGATACGCAGTATTTT. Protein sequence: CATSRDWSGVRTDTQYF.

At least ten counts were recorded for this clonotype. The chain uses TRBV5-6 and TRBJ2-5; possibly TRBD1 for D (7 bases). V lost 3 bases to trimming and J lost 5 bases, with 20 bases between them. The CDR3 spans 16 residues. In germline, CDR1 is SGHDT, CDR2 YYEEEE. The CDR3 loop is CASSSPYSRGAETQYF. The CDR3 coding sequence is TGTGCCAGCAGCTCGCCCTACAGCAGGGGGGCGGAGACCCAGTACTTC. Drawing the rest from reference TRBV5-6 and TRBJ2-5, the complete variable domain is DAGVTQSPTHLIKTRGQQVTLRCSPKSGHDTVSWYQQALGQGPQFIFQYYEEEERQRGNFPDRFSGHQFPNYSSELNVNALLLGDSALYLCASSSPYSRGAETQYFGPGTRLLVL.

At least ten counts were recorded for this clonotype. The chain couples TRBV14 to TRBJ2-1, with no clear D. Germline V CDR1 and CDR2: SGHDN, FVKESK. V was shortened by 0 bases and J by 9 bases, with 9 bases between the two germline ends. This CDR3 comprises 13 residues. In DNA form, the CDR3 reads TGTGCCAGCAGCCAAGATCTTGTCAGTGAGCAGTTCTTC. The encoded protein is CASSQDLVSEQFF.

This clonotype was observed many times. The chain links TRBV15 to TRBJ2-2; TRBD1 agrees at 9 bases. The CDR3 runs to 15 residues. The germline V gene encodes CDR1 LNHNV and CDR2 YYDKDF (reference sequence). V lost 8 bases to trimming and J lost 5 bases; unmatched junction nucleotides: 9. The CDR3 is CATRDRVRDTGELFF. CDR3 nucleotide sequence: TGTGCCACCCGGGACAGGGTTCGGGATACCGGGGAGCTGTTTTTT.

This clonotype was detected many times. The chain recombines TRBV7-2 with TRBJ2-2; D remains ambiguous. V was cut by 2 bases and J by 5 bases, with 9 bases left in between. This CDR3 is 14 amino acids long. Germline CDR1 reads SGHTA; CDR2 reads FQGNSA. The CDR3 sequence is CASSLKWGTGELFF. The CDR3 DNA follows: TGTGCCAGCAGCTTAAAGTGGGGAACCGGGGAGCTGTTTTTT. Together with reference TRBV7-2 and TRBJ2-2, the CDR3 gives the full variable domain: GAGVSQSPSNKVTEKGKDVELRCDPISGHTALYWYRQSLGQGLEFLIYFQGNSAPDKSGLPSDRFSAERTGGSVSTLTIQRTQQEDSAVYLCASSLKWGTGELFFGEGSRLTVL.

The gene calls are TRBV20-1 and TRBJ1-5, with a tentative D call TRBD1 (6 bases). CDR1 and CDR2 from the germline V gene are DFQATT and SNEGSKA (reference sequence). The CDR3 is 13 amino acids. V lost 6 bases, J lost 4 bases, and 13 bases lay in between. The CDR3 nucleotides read TGCAGTGCGGACGGGGGCCCGAATCAGCCCCAGCATTTT. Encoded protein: CSADGGPNQPQHF.

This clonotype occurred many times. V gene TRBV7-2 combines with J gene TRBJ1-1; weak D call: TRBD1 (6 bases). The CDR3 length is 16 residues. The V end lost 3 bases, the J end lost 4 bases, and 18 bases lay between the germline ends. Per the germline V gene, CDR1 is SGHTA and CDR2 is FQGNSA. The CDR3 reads CASSLGSTRRGTEAFF. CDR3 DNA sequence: TGTGCCAGCAGCTTGGGGTCGACCCGCAGGGGCACTGAAGCTTTCTTT.

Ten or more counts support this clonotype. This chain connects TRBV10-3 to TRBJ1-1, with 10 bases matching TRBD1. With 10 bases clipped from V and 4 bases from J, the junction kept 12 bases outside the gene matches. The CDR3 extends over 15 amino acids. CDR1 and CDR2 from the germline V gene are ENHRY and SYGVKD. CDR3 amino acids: CATSGPGQGTTEAFF. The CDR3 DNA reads TGTGCCACCTCAGGCCCGGGACAGGGGACCACTGAAGCTTTCTTT.

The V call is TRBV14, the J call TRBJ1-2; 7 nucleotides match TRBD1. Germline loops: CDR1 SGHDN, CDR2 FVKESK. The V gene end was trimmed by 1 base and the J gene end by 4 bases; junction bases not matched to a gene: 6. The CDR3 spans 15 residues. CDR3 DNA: TGTGCCAGCAGCCAAGGGTCGACAGGGACCTATGGCTACACCTTC. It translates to CASSQGSTGTYGYTF.